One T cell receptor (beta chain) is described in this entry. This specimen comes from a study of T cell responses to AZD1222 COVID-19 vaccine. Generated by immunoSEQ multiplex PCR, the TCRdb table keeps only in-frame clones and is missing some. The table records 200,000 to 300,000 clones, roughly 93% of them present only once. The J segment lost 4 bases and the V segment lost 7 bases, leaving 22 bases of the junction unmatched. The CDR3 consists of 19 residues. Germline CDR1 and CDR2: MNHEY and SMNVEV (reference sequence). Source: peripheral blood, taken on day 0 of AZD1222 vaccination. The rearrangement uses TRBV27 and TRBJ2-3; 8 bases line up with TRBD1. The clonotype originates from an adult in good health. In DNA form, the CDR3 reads TGTGCCAGCAAGGACAGGGCAGGCAGAATCCCCACGATTGCAGATACGCAGTATTTT. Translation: CASKDRAGRIPTIADTQYF.